The next 5 T cell receptor beta chains were all read from a single sample in a study of cytomegalovirus exposure and HLA in healthy donors. PCR primers comprised 60 Vbeta and 13 Jbeta primers. TCRdb keeps only in-frame clones here, not all; method: immunoSEQ multiplex PCR. The sample includes 200,000 or so clones, more than 75% of them seen just once. Sequenced sample: PBMCs. These receptors all come from a woman aged 45-60 years in good health and CMV-seropositive.

The V and J genes are TRBV18 and TRBJ2-3; 7 bases agree with TRBD1. The CDR3 loop spans 14 amino acids. CDR1 is KGHSH and CDR2 is LQKENI in the germline V gene. V gave up 3 bases and J gave up 6 bases; unmatched junction bases: 6. The CDR3 loop reads CASSPRTGSDTQYF. The CDR3 DNA sequence: TGTGCCAGCTCACCGCGGACAGGTTCTGATACGCAGTATTTT. The complete variable domain, with remaining parts taken from reference TRBV18 and TRBJ2-3, reads NAGVMQNPRHLVRRRGQEARLRCSPMKGHSHVYWYRQLPEEGLKFMVYLQKENIIDESGMPKERFSAEFPKEGPSILRIQQVVRGDSAAYFCASSPRTGSDTQYFGPGTRLTVL.

The chain joins TRBV19 to TRBJ2-2; D remains unclear. The germline CDR1 and CDR2 sequences are LNHDA and SQIVND (reference sequence). Deletions cut 5 bases from V and 6 bases from J, with 10 bases between. The CDR3 spans 13 residues. CDR3 in amino acids: CASSGDFAGELFF. The CDR3 DNA reads as TGTGCCAGTAGTGGAGACTTCGCCGGGGAGCTGTTTTTT.

V usage is TRBV23-1 and J usage is TRBJ2-6, with D maybe TRBD1 (7 bases). TRBV23-1 is flagged as an ORF with uncertain function. This CDR3 spans 21 amino acids. Trimming cost V 0 bases and J 0 bases, with 21 bases left between them. CDR3 loop: CASSQSEEGRDRDSGANVLTF. CDR3 nucleotide sequence: TGCGCCAGCAGTCAATCGGAGGAGGGCCGGGACAGAGACTCTGGGGCCAACGTCCTGACTTTC.

The rearrangement joins TRBV27 to TRBJ2-1, with 15 positions matching TRBD2. CDR1 is MNHEY, CDR2 SMNVEV, per germline (reference sequence). This CDR3 spans 17 amino acids. The V gene end was trimmed by 4 bases and the J gene end by 6 bases; junction bases not matched to a gene: 7. The CDR3 protein is CASSYRTSGGGPNEQFF. The DNA for the CDR3 is TGTGCCAGCAGTTATCGGACTAGCGGGGGGGGTCCCAATGAGCAGTTCTTC.

The chain has TRBV9 and TRBJ2-3, with 7 bases lining up with TRBD2. V gave up 0 bases and J gave up 1 base; unmatched junction bases: 2. The germline gives CDR1 SGDLS, CDR2 YYNGEE. The CDR3 extends over 15 amino acids. CDR3 amino acids: CASSVGAGGTDTQYF. CDR3 DNA: TGTGCCAGCAGCGTAGGGGCGGGAGGCACAGATACGCAGTATTTT.